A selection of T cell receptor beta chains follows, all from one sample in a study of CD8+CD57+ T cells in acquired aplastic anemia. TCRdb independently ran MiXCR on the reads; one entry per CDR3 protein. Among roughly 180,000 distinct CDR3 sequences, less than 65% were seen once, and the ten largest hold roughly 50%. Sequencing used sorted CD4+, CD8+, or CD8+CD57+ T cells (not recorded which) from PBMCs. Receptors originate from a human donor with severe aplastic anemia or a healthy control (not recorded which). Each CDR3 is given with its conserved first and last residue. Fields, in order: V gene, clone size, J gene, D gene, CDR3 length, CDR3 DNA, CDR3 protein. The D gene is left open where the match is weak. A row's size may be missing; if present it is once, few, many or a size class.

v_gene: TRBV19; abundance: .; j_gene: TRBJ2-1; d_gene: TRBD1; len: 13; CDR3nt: TGTGCCAGTAGCCCGACAGGGTACAATGAGCAGTTCTTC; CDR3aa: CASSPTGYNEQFF
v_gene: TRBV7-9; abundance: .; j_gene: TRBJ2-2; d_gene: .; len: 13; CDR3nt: TGTGCCAGCAGCTTAAGAGGCCGCGGGGAGCTGTTTTTT; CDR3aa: CASSLRGRGELFF
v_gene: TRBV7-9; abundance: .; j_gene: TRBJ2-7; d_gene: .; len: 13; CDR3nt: TGTGCCAGCAGCTGGACACAGAACTACGAGCAGTACTTC; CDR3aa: CASSWTQNYEQYF
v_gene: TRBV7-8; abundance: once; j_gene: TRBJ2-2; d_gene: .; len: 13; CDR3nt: TGTGCCAGCAGCCATCCGAACACCGGGGAGCTGTTTTTT; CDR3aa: CASSHPNTGELFF
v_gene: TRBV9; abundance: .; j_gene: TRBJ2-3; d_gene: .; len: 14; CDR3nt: TGTGCCAGCAGCCTCGAACGAGGGTGGGATACGCAGTATTTT; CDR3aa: CASSLERGWDTQYF
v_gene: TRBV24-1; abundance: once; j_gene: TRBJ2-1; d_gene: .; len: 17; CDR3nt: TGTGCCACCAGTAACTCTCGGGGAGCAGCCTCCTACAATGAGCAGTTCTTC; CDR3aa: CATSNSRGAASYNEQFF
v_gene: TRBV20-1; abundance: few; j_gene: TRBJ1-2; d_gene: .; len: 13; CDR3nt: TGCAGTGCTCCTATGACAGTCAACTATGGCTACACCTTC; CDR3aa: CSAPMTVNYGYTF
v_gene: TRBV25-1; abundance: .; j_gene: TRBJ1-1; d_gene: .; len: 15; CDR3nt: TGTGCCAGCAGTGGGCTTCTGGGGGAACACACTGAAGCTTTCTTT; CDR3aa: CASSGLLGEHTEAFF
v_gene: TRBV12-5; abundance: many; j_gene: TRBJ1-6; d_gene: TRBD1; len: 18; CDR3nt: TGTGCTAGTGGTCTTAATCGACAGGGAATTGGCTATAATTCACCCCTCCACTTT; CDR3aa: CASGLNRQGIGYNSPLHF
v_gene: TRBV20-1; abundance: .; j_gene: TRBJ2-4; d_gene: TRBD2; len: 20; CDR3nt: TGCAGTGCTTCTCGTCGCGGGACTAGCGGGGGACCCCTAGCCAAAAACATTCAGTACTTC; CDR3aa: CSASRRGTSGGPLAKNIQYF